This T cell receptor beta chain originates from a study of blood T cell repertoires in COVID-19. Study details: Samples came from the United States, Italy and Spain, spanning acute and convalescent COVID-19.

As handled by the study authors: Amplification of reference gene primers provided the estimated nucleated cell counts. Using immunoSEQ multiplex PCR, the repertoire was profiled, and TCRdb retains in-frame clones only, with some absent. V and J calls and clone size are given by that table; D and trimming were obtained from the DNA. The profile shows about 170,000 clones, roughly four fifths of them singletons. The CDR3 runs to 14 residues. Trimming took 2 bases from V and 9 from J; bases not matched to a gene: 9. Germline CDR1 is MNHNS and CDR2 is SASEGT. The sequencing input was peripheral blood. The rearrangement uses TRBV6-1 and TRBJ1-2; 7 positions match TRBD1. This TCR derives from a human donor with acute or convalescent COVID-19. The donor label of this sample is uncertain. CDR3 residues: CASSERGGRVSYTF. CDR3 nucleotides: TGTGCCAGCAGTGAAAGAGGGGGCAGGGTAAGCTACACCTTC.